The entry that follows covers one T cell receptor (beta chain) sequence. This entry is derived from a study of blood T cell repertoires in COVID-19. Study-wide background: T cells, B-cell-depleted T cells, or PBMCs supplied cDNA or gDNA.

Sequencing was performed with immunoSEQ multiplex PCR; in TCRdb, only in-frame clones are kept and a portion is missing. Of about 150,000 clones listed, approximately 87% were seen once; the top ten hold around 45%. Germline CDR1 SGHAT, CDR2 FQNNGV. V shed 5 bases, J shed 4 bases, and the junction held 9 bases outside the gene matches. The CDR3 extends over 15 amino acids. Sequences were obtained from peripheral blood. The TCR was taken from a human donor in a cohort sampled during active COVID-19. The chain is built from TRBV11-2 and TRBJ2-5; 8 bases fit TRBD2. CDR3: CASSQLGGGSETQYF. The CDR3, as DNA: TGTGCCAGCAGCCAGTTAGGCGGGGGGTCAGAGACCCAGTACTTC.